This T cell receptor beta chain was sequenced for a study of breast tumors, draining lymph nodes, adjacent tissues. The CDR3 covers 14 residues. The germline CDR1 and CDR2 sequences are SNHLY and FYNNEI. V gave up 7 bases and J gave up 7 bases, with 16 bases separating them. MiXCR, applied by TCRdb to the multiplex PCR reads, yields one record per CDR3 protein. Of 20,000 to 25,000 distinct CDR3 sequences in the sample, roughly 20% were seen once. This clonotype was seen many times. The gene calls are TRBV2 and TRBJ1-4, with a weak D call TRBD1 (5 bases). The sequence came from a female donor with breast cancer. Some clones in this sample may be carry-over from other donors' samples. The sequencing input was breast tumor tissue. The CDR3 reads CASTWTLGREKLFF. CDR3 nucleotides: TGTGCCAGCACTTGGACTCTGGGACGTGAAAAACTGTTTTTT. The complete variable domain, with remaining parts taken from reference TRBV2 and TRBJ1-4, reads EPEVTQTPSHQVTQMGQEVILRCVPISNHLYFYWYRQILGQKVEFLVSFYNNEISEKSEIFDDQFSVERPDGSNFTLKIRSTKLEDSAMYFCASTWTLGREKLFFGSGTQLSVL.